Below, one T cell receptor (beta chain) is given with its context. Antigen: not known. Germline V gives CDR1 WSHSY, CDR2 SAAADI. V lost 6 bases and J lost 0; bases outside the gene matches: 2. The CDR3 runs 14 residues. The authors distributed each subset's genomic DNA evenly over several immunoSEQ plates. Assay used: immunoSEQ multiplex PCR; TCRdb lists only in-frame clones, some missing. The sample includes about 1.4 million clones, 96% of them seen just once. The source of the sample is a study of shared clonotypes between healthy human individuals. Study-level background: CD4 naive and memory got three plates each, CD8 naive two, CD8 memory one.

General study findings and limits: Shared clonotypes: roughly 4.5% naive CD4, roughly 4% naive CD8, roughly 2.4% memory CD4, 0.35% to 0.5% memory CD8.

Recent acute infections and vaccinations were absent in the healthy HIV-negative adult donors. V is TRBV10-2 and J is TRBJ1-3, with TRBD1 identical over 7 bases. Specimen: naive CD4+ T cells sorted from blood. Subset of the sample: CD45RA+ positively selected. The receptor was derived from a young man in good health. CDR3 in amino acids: CASSAGGSGNTIYF. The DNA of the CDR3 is TGCGCCAGCAGCGCAGGGGGCTCTGGAAACACCATATATTTT.